Each of the 9 T cell receptor beta chains below was sequenced from the same sample in a study of T-cell reconstitution after alpha-beta-depleted transplantation in children. The library targeted TCRbeta and was prepared with unique molecular identifiers. Via MiXCR, TCRdb re-called the PCR reads, giving one row per CDR3 protein. The data contain 540,000 or so distinct CDR3 sequences, about 21% of them singletons. The source was PBMCs, mostly from graft donor cells, collected 360 days after TCRalphabeta/CD19-depleted stem cell transplant. Receptor source: a boy in the first two years of life who had a stem cell transplant for acute myeloid leukemia, so the T cells may come from the graft donor.

This clonotype was found many times. This chain links TRBV20-1 with TRBJ2-5; D remains ambiguous. The CDR3 is 12 amino acids. V was pared by 6 bases and J by 5 bases, with 13 bases between. Germline assignment: CDR1 DFQATT and CDR2 SNEGSKA (reference sequence). The CDR3 sequence: CSAAVERETQYF. DNA of the CDR3: TGCAGTGCGGCGGTTGAAAGGGAGACCCAGTACTTC.

V and J are TRBV3-1 and TRBJ2-2, with D unclear. The CDR3 is made up of 14 amino acids. Trimming cost V 0 bases and J 7 bases, with 9 bases left between them. From germline, CDR1 is LGHDT and CDR2 YNNKEL (reference sequence). CDR3 in amino acids: CASSQEGRIGELFF. The CDR3 bases are TGTGCCAGCAGCCAAGAAGGACGCATCGGGGAGCTGTTTTTT. The whole variable domain, remainder taken from reference TRBV3-1 and TRBJ2-2, is DTAVSQTPKYLVTQMGNDKSIKCEQNLGHDTMYWYKQDSKKFLKIMFSYNNKELIINETVPNRFSPKSPDKAHLNLHINSLELGDSAVYFCASSQEGRIGELFFGEGSRLTVL.

This clonotype was seen at least ten times. CDR3 loop: CASSSTTGGYEQYF. The DNA for the CDR3 is TGTGCCAGCAGCTCAACAACAGGGGGATACGAGCAGTACTTC. V usage is TRBV7-2 and J usage is TRBJ2-7; 8 bases map to TRBD1. V dropped 4 bases and J dropped 4; count of bases not matched to a gene: 6. From germline, CDR1 is SGHTA and CDR2 FQGNSA. This CDR3 contains 14 residues.

The chain employs TRBV6-1 and TRBJ2-3; 7 bases fit TRBD1. With V trimmed by 6 bases and J by 5 bases, 17 bases remained unmatched. Germline CDR1 is MNHNS and CDR2 is SASEGT. The CDR3 runs 17 residues. The CDR3 DNA follows: TGTGCCAGCAGACCCACGGACAGGCAGATTAGGGGAGATACGCAGTATTTT. It translates to CASRPTDRQIRGDTQYF.

Only a few counts were recorded for this clonotype. J is TRBJ1-6 and V is TRBV5-1, with 9 positions matching TRBD1. The germline gives CDR1 SGHRS, CDR2 YFSETQ. This CDR3 has 15 amino acids. The trim removed 5 bases at V and 7 bases at J, leaving 7 bases unmatched. CDR3 loop: CASSTTGQGNSPLHF. In DNA, the CDR3 is TGCGCCAGCAGTACCACGGGACAGGGCAATTCACCCCTCCACTTT.

The sample holds many counts of this clonotype. This sequence joins TRBV9 and TRBJ1-1; TRBD1 is a possible D gene (5 bases). This CDR3 has 16 amino acids. Germline CDR1 is SGDLS and CDR2 is YYNGEE. Between the trimmed V and J ends, which lost 2 bases and 3 bases, there was a span of 17 bases. For the CDR3, the DNA is TGTGCCAGCAGCGTGGGGACCTTGCCTAGGGACACTGAAGCTTTCTTT. As protein: CASSVGTLPRDTEAFF.

The table lists this clonotype with many counts. The rearrangement links TRBV9 to TRBJ2-7; 9 bases are shared with TRBD2. This CDR3 has 14 residues. CDR1 is SGDLS, CDR2 YYNGEE, per germline. Trimming took 4 bases from V and 5 from J; bases not matched to a gene: 7. CDR3 DNA sequence: TGTGCCAGCAGCTTTGGACTAGCGACCCACGAGCAGTACTTC. This codes for CASSFGLATHEQYF.

The chain combines TRBV12-3 or TRBV12-4 with TRBJ2-5; D is unresolved. CDR3 length: 14 residues. V was pared by 5 bases and J by 3 bases, with 13 bases between. The CDR3 DNA reads as TGTGCCAGCAGTCTCTGGACCCTGAAAGAGACCCAGTACTTC. Its translation is CASSLWTLKETQYF.

This clonotype showed up just once. This rearrangement joins TRBV28 to TRBJ1-5; 10 positions match TRBD1. Germline CDR1 and CDR2: MDHEN and SYDVKM. The J segment lost 11 bases and the V segment lost 6 bases, leaving 7 bases of the junction unmatched. CDR3 length: 13 amino acids. The chain's CDR3 is CASRMTGGKSQHF. CDR3 in DNA: TGTGCCAGCAGAATGACAGGGGGCAAGTCCCAGCATTTT. Filled out from reference TRBV28 and TRBJ1-5, the complete variable domain reads DVKVTQSSRYLVKRTGEKVFLECVQDMDHENMFWYRQDPGLGLRLIYFSYDVKMKEKGDIPEGYSVSREKKERFSLILESASTNQTSMYLCASRMTGGKSQHFGDGTRLSIL.